These 15 T cell receptor beta chains were sequenced from one sample in a study of cytomegalovirus exposure and HLA in healthy donors. Vbeta (60) and Jbeta (13) primers were used in the PCR. Profiled with immunoSEQ multiplex PCR; TCRdb holds only in-frame clones, not every one. The sample has 130,000 to 150,000 clones, and its top ten clones hold 0.96%. The specimen was PBMCs. Receptor source: a male donor in good health and CMV-seronegative.

The chain couples TRBV5-1 to TRBJ2-7; D is uncertain. The V gene lost 1 base and the J gene lost 0 bases, with 11 bases spanning the gap. The germline gives CDR1 SGHRS, CDR2 YFSETQ. The CDR3 runs to 15 residues. CDR3 DNA sequence: TGCGCCAGCAGCTTGAGTCTCACGAGCTCCTACGAGCAGTACTTC. Its translation is CASSLSLTSSYEQYF.

CDR3 coding DNA: TGTGCCAGTAGTCCCCAGACAGTGAACACTGAAGCTTTCTTT. Translating gives CASSPQTVNTEAFF. The chain joins TRBV19 to TRBJ1-1; TRBD1 might be the D (5 bases). Trimming pared 5 bases from V and 0 bases from J, leaving 10 bases between. CDR1 and CDR2 from the germline V gene are LNHDA and SQIVND (reference sequence). CDR3 length equals 14 residues.

J is TRBJ2-3 and V is TRBV7-6; D remains unclear. Looked up from germline, CDR1 is SGHVS and CDR2 is FNYEAQ. This CDR3 is 16 amino acids long. With 3 bases removed from V and 0 bases from J, the gap between germline ends came to 13 bases. The CDR3 DNA reads as TGTGCCAGCAGCTTTTACCGACAAGCTAGCACAGATACGCAGTATTTT. This sequence encodes CASSFYRQASTDTQYF.

This sequence joins TRBV4-2 and TRBJ2-7; 13 positions match TRBD2. Germline trimming cut 0 bases from V and 1 base from J; bases unmatched to any gene: 3. This CDR3 spans 17 amino acids. Germline CDR1 LGHNA, CDR2 YNFKEQ. Here the CDR3 DNA reads TGTGCCAGCAGCCAAGAACTAGCGGGAGGGGTATCCTACGAGCAGTACTTC. Encoded protein: CASSQELAGGVSYEQYF.

The CDR3 sequence: CASSQMQSRTGVRETQYF. The CDR3 nucleotides are TGCGCCAGCAGCCAGATGCAATCCAGGACAGGGGTGAGGGAGACCCAGTACTTC. The chain links TRBV4-1 to TRBJ2-5; 9 bases are shared with TRBD1. CDR3 length equals 18 residues. Germline V CDR1 and CDR2: MGHRA, YSYEKL. The ends lost 3 bases at V and 5 bases at J; junction bases unmatched: 16.

V and J are TRBV25-1 and TRBJ2-1; the match to TRBD1 covers 7 bases. With 5 bases clipped from V and 4 bases from J, the junction kept 5 bases outside the gene matches. CDR3 length: 14 amino acids. Germline-derived CDR1 and CDR2 are MGHDK and SYGVNS. Here the CDR3 reads CASSNSGQYNEQFF. In DNA form, the CDR3 reads TGTGCCAGCAGTAATTCGGGACAGTACAATGAGCAGTTCTTC.

The chain combines TRBV29-1 with TRBJ1-1; D unclear. The germline gives CDR1 SQVTM, CDR2 ANQGSEA. The CDR3 sequence is 12 residues long. With 5 bases removed from V and 1 base from J, the gap between germline ends came to 8 bases. CDR3 in amino acids: CSVREGNTEAFF. DNA of the CDR3: TGCAGCGTTCGCGAGGGGAACACTGAAGCTTTCTTT.

This sequence joins TRBV18 and TRBJ1-5; D gene uncertain. The CDR3 contains 13 residues. V was clipped by 3 bases and J by 9 bases, with 12 bases between them. CDR1 is KGHSH and CDR2 is LQKENI in the germline V gene. The DNA for the CDR3 is TGTGCCAGCTCACCGGCCCACGGAGGGCCCCAGCATTTT. Its translation: CASSPAHGGPQHF.

V is TRBV23-1 and J is TRBJ1-1; 8 bases align to TRBD1. TRBV23-1 is annotated as an ORF whose role is uncertain. The V and J ends lost 7 bases and 5 bases, in that order; junction bases with no gene match: 9. CDR3 length equals 14 residues. CDR3: CASKDREDNTEAFF. The CDR3 DNA sequence: TGCGCCAGCAAGGACAGGGAAGATAATACTGAAGCTTTCTTT.

The CDR3 reads CASSQDELAGRNYEQYF. CDR3 DNA sequence: TGCGCCAGCAGCCAAGATGAGTTAGCGGGGAGAAACTACGAGCAGTACTTC. The rearrangement uses TRBV4-1 and TRBJ2-7; 8 nucleotides agree with TRBD2. The CDR3 spans 17 residues. V was clipped by 0 bases and J by 3 bases; unmatched bases: 10. The germline V gene has CDR1 MGHRA and CDR2 YSYEKL.

For this clone: The junction shows a germline mismatch at one end, possibly a read error. J is TRBJ1-2 and V is TRBV20-1, with 7 positions matching TRBD1. CDR3 size: 11 residues. CDR1 DFQATT and CDR2 SNEGSKA come from the germline V gene (reference sequence). For the CDR3, the DNA is TGCAGTGCTCCCAATCGACAGGGCTCCACCTTC. Protein sequence: CSAPNRQGSTF.

The genes are TRBV19 and TRBJ2-1, with TRBD1 matching 9 bases. Trimming cost V 5 bases and J 0 bases; bases outside gene matches: 5. The germline V gene has CDR1 LNHDA and CDR2 SQIVND (reference sequence). This CDR3 is 16 amino acids long. The CDR3 loop reads CASSYTGGSSYNEQFF. CDR3 coding DNA: TGTGCCAGTAGTTATACAGGGGGCAGCTCCTACAATGAGCAGTTCTTC.

This chain uses TRBV19 with TRBJ1-1, with D maybe TRBD1 (5 bases). Trimming removed 9 bases from V and 6 bases from J, with 11 bases in between. CDR1 LNHDA and CDR2 SQIVND come from the germline V gene (reference sequence). CDR3 size: 11 residues. The CDR3 reads CASLRGSEAFF. The CDR3 coding sequence is TGTGCCAGCCTTCGGGGGTCTGAAGCTTTCTTT. The full variable domain, with the rest looked up from reference TRBV19 and TRBJ1-1, is DGGITQSPKYLFRKEGQNVTLSCEQNLNHDAMYWYRQDPGQGLRLIYYSQIVNDFQKGDIAEGYSVSREKKESFPLTVTSAQKNPTAFYLCASLRGSEAFFGQGTRLTVV.

V gene TRBV9 combines with J gene TRBJ1-2; D perhaps matches TRBD1 (6 bases). V was cut by 3 bases and J by 8 bases, with 11 bases left in between. The CDR3 has 12 amino acids. Germline V gene lookup returns CDR1 SGDLS and CDR2 YYNGEE. CDR3 nucleotides: TGTGCCAGCAGCGGTCACAGGGAAGGCTACACCTTC. As protein: CASSGHREGYTF.

The V call is TRBV30, the J call TRBJ1-5, with D perhaps TRBD1 (5 bases). CDR3 length equals 15 residues. Germline V gene sequence: CDR1 GTSNPN, CDR2 SVGIG (reference sequence). V was clipped by 1 base and J by 0 bases, with 10 bases between them. The CDR3 nucleotides are TGTGCCTGGAGTGCCCCCGGGGGTAGCAATCAGCCCCAGCATTTT. It translates to CAWSAPGGSNQPQHF.